One sample yielded the 27 T cell receptor beta chains listed below, sequenced in a study of identical twins. MiXCR, applied by TCRdb to the 5' RACE reads, yields one record per CDR3 protein. The sample shows some 270,000 distinct CDR3 sequences, roughly 8.7% of them seen only once. The same sample was also studied in work on yellow fever vaccine responses in identical twins.

Sequenced sample: CD8+ T cells sorted from blood. These receptors were collected from a woman between 18 and 29 years old in good health.

The chain employs TRBV6-2 or TRBV6-3 and TRBJ2-2; TRBD1 is a possible D gene (6 bases). Germline V lookup: CDR1 MNHEY, CDR2 SVGEGT. The V and J ends lost 0 bases and 5 bases respectively, with 7 bases between them. The length of the CDR3 is 14 residues. The CDR3 region is CASSYSRGTGELFF. CDR3 sequence (DNA): TGTGCCAGCAGTTACTCGAGGGGGACCGGGGAGCTGTTTTTT.

V gene TRBV7-9 combines with J gene TRBJ2-2; 7 bases are a match to TRBD1. CDR3 size: 15 residues. Unmatched junction bases numbered 5, after V lost 5 bases and J lost 2 bases. Germline CDR1 SEHNR, CDR2 FQNEAQ (reference sequence). The CDR3: CASSHRDSNTGELFF. DNA of the CDR3: TGTGCCAGCAGCCACCGGGACAGTAACACCGGGGAGCTGTTTTTT.

This clonotype was detected many times. The J gene is TRBJ2-1, the V gene TRBV7-6; TRBD2 matches at 7 bases. With 1 base clipped from V and 4 bases from J, the junction kept 4 bases outside the gene matches. Germline V gene sequence: CDR1 SGHVS, CDR2 FNYEAQ. The CDR3 spans 15 residues. The CDR3 reads CASSLVPGGYNEQFF. The DNA for the CDR3 is TGTGCCAGCAGCTTAGTGCCGGGAGGTTACAATGAGCAGTTCTTC.

In this sample, this clonotype turned up a few times. This chain links TRBV7-8 with TRBJ2-7; 7 bases line up with TRBD1. The CDR3 extends over 15 amino acids. In germline, CDR1 is SGHVS, CDR2 FQNEAQ. V lost 5 bases and J lost 4; bases outside the gene matches: 11. The CDR3 spells CASSPSQGQMYEQYF. CDR3 bases: TGTGCCAGCAGCCCGTCCCAGGGACAGATGTACGAGCAGTACTTC.

The chain joins TRBV20-1 to TRBJ2-7, with 11 bases fitting TRBD1. The CDR3 runs to 13 residues. Germline CDR1 is DFQATT and CDR2 is SNEGSKA (reference sequence). With V trimmed by 6 bases and J by 6 bases, 7 bases remained unmatched. The CDR3 DNA reads as TGCAGTGCGCACCAGGGACAGGGGGGCGAGCAGTACTTC. Its protein is CSAHQGQGGEQYF.

This clonotype was counted only a few times. The chain carries TRBV2 and TRBJ2-7; 8 bases match TRBD1. Germline V gene sequence: CDR1 SNHLY, CDR2 FYNNEI. The J segment lost 0 bases and the V segment lost 3 bases, leaving 4 bases of the junction unmatched. The CDR3 extends over 15 amino acids. CDR3 sequence (DNA): TGTGCCAGCAGTGAGGGACAGGCAAGCTCCTACGAGCAGTACTTC. Protein: CASSEGQASSYEQYF.

The CDR3 nucleotides read TGTGCCACCAGTGGAGGAAAGAATGAGCAGTTCTTC. Translation gives CATSGGKNEQFF. The rearrangement links TRBV24-1 to TRBJ2-1; D is uncertain. Germline CDR1 KGHDR, CDR2 SFDVKD. V was clipped by 5 bases and J by 7 bases, with 8 bases between them. The CDR3 is 12 amino acids.

This clonotype has a handful of counts. J is TRBJ2-1 and V is TRBV12-3 or TRBV12-4, with TRBD2 matching 11 bases. CDR3 length equals 17 residues. The ends lost 5 bases at V and 8 bases at J; junction bases unmatched: 14. The chain's CDR3 is CASSPGVAGGPVDEQFF. The CDR3 DNA reads TGTGCCAGCAGTCCTGGGGTAGCGGGAGGGCCGGTCGATGAGCAGTTCTTC.

This clonotype has only a few counts. The chain is built from TRBV5-6 and TRBJ2-7; D is unresolved. CDR1 and CDR2 from the germline V gene are SGHDT and YYEEEE. The CDR3 is made up of 19 amino acids. Trimming pared 3 bases from V and 6 bases from J, leaving 31 bases between. The CDR3 reads CASSSGSHQDLTIGGEQYF. In DNA, the CDR3 is TGTGCCAGCAGCTCCGGGTCGCACCAAGACCTGACAATAGGCGGCGAGCAGTACTTC.

This clonotype came up many times. The V and J genes are TRBV28 and TRBJ2-7, with TRBD2 identical over 7 bases. V gave up 6 bases and J gave up 3 bases; unmatched junction bases: 5. In germline, CDR1 is MDHEN, CDR2 SYDVKM. This CDR3 has 13 amino acids. DNA of the CDR3: TGTGCCAGCAGCTTGCGGGAGAGCTACGAGCAGTACTTC. This sequence encodes CASSLRESYEQYF.

This clonotype was observed at least ten times. This chain joins TRBV20-1 and TRBJ2-7, with D unresolved. V was cut by 7 bases and J by 2 bases, with 9 bases left in between. CDR3 size: 11 residues. CDR1 and CDR2 (germline): DFQATT, SNEGSKA (reference sequence). CDR3: CSVPGTYEQYF. For the CDR3, the DNA is TGCAGTGTCCCTGGGACCTACGAGCAGTACTTC.

This clonotype was recorded many times. The chain uses TRBV5-1 and TRBJ2-1; D not certain. CDR1 and CDR2 from the germline V gene are SGHRS and YFSETQ. The CDR3 has 16 amino acids. V was clipped by 7 bases and J by 0 bases, with 17 bases between them. CDR3 DNA sequence: TGCGCCAGCGGAGCTGCGGACGTCAGCTCCTACAATGAGCAGTTCTTC. As protein: CASGAADVSSYNEQFF.

This clonotype was counted many times. This sequence joins TRBV7-9 and TRBJ2-7, with TRBD2 as a possible D gene (6 bases). CDR1 SEHNR and CDR2 FQNEAQ come from the germline V gene (reference sequence). The ends were cut back, 3 bases at V and 5 bases at J, with 17 bases in the middle. There are 15 residues in the CDR3. In nucleotides, the CDR3 is TGTGCCAGCAGCTTCGCTCAGGAGGGTTCCAACGAGCAGTACTTC. The encoded protein is CASSFAQEGSNEQYF.

This clonotype turned up a few times. The V gene is TRBV7-9, the J gene TRBJ1-2; no firm D call. The CDR3 is 12 residues long. Trimming shortened V by 5 bases and J by 4 bases, and 8 bases separated the two germline ends. CDR1 is SEHNR, CDR2 FQNEAQ, per germline (reference sequence). CDR3: CASSPWGYGYTF. The CDR3 bases are TGTGCCAGCAGCCCTTGGGGCTATGGCTACACCTTC.

This clonotype was counted many times. V and J are TRBV4-2 and TRBJ2-3; D not certain. CDR1 and CDR2 from the germline V gene are LGHNA and YNFKEQ. V was cut by 0 bases and J by 2 bases, with 9 bases left in between. This CDR3 spans 15 amino acids. The CDR3, as DNA: TGTGCCAGCAGCCAAGATAATACAAACACAGATACGCAGTATTTT. This sequence encodes CASSQDNTNTDTQYF.

This clonotype was seen a few times. The V call is TRBV7-2, the J call TRBJ2-2, with 10 positions matching TRBD1. V dropped 5 bases and J dropped 4; count of bases not matched to a gene: 10. The CDR3 runs 17 residues. Germline-derived CDR1 and CDR2 are SGHTA and FQGNSA. This CDR3 reads CASSLDRGRIGTGELFF. CDR3 sequence (DNA): TGTGCCAGCAGCCTTGACAGGGGGCGGATCGGCACCGGGGAGCTGTTTTTT.

The chain employs TRBV12-3 or TRBV12-4 and TRBJ1-1; 8 nucleotides agree with TRBD1. The CDR3 totals 13 residues. Germline trimming cut 5 bases from V and 6 bases from J; bases unmatched to any gene: 5. The DNA of the CDR3 is TGTGCCAGCAGTGCAGGGGGCGCCTCTGAAGCTTTCTTT. It translates to CASSAGGASEAFF.

This clonotype was seen repeatedly, ten times or more. This rearrangement joins TRBV28 to TRBJ2-7, with 9 nucleotides matching TRBD2. Per the germline V gene, CDR1 is MDHEN and CDR2 is SYDVKM. This CDR3 contains 15 residues. The V and J ends lost 8 bases and 3 bases, in that order; junction bases with no gene match: 11. The CDR3 here is CASRRPGLALYEQYF. The CDR3, as DNA: TGTGCCAGCCGGCGCCCGGGACTAGCTCTCTACGAGCAGTACTTC.

There are many counts of this clonotype. The chain is built from TRBV13 and TRBJ2-1; 10 positions agree with TRBD2. The CDR3 totals 13 residues. J gave up 9 bases and V 3 bases, and 2 bases lay outside the gene matches. The germline gives CDR1 PRHDT, CDR2 FYEKMQ (reference sequence). In DNA, the CDR3 is TGTGCCAGCAGCTTCAGCGGGAGGGGTGAGCAGTTCTTC. Encoded protein: CASSFSGRGEQFF. Filled out from reference TRBV13 and TRBJ2-1, the complete variable domain reads AAGVIQSPRHLIKEKRETATLKCYPIPRHDTVYWYQQGPGQDPQFLISFYEKMQSDKGSIPDRFSAQQFSDYHSELNMSSLELGDSALYFCASSFSGRGEQFFGPGTRLTVL.

This clonotype was picked up many times. V usage is TRBV12-3 or TRBV12-4 and J usage is TRBJ2-7, with D perhaps matching TRBD1 (5 bases). The V gene lost 5 bases and the J gene lost 2 bases, with 10 bases spanning the gap. The CDR3 runs 13 residues. In nucleotides, the CDR3 is TGTGCCAGCAGTCCAGGGCCAACCTACGAGCAGTACTTC. It encodes CASSPGPTYEQYF.

Ten or more counts support this clonotype. The rearrangement uses TRBV5-4 and TRBJ1-5; no definite D call. Germline-derived CDR1 and CDR2 are SGHNT and YYREEE (reference sequence). With 0 bases removed from V and 5 bases from J, the gap between germline ends came to 3 bases. The CDR3 is 12 amino acids. CDR3 sequence: CASSLGDQPQHF. The CDR3 DNA is TGTGCCAGCAGCTTGGGGGATCAGCCCCAGCATTTT.

This clonotype showed up just a few times. This rearrangement joins TRBV4-2 to TRBJ2-1, with 8 bases aligning to TRBD2. CDR3 length: 12 amino acids. The germline V gene has CDR1 LGHNA and CDR2 YNFKEQ. The V segment lost 2 bases and the J segment 16 bases; nucleotides outside the gene matches: 7. In nucleotides, the CDR3 is TGTGCCAGCAGCCAACCAACTAGCGGAACCTTCTTC. The encoded protein is CASSQPTSGTFF.

This clonotype was observed a handful of times. The J gene is TRBJ2-5, the V gene TRBV27, with 10 bases identical to TRBD1. V lost 9 bases and J lost 3; bases outside the gene matches: 10. Germline V gene data show CDR1 as MNHEY and CDR2 as SMNVEV (reference sequence). The CDR3 runs to 15 residues. The CDR3 loop reads CASRTGGGPKETQYF. The DNA of the CDR3 is TGTGCCAGTCGGACAGGGGGGGGACCGAAAGAGACCCAGTACTTC.

The chain has TRBV4-1 and TRBJ2-5, with D possibly matching TRBD2 (6 bases). CDR3 length: 14 amino acids. Germline-derived CDR1 and CDR2 are MGHRA and YSYEKL. V dropped 4 bases and J dropped 1 base, with 10 bases sitting between them. The CDR3 loop reads CASSLRGLQETQYF. The CDR3 nucleotides read TGCGCCAGCAGCCTGCGGGGCCTCCAAGAGACCCAGTACTTC.

This clonotype was observed a handful of times. This CDR3 is CSAVTGGGDTQYF. DNA for the CDR3: TGCAGCGCTGTGACAGGGGGTGGGGATACGCAGTATTTT. This sequence joins TRBV29-1 and TRBJ2-3; the match to TRBD1 covers 9 bases. The CDR3 loop spans 13 amino acids. J gave up 6 bases and V 7 bases, and 8 bases lay outside the gene matches. Germline loops: CDR1 SQVTM, CDR2 ANQGSEA.

In this sample, this clonotype turned up many times. The V and J genes are TRBV7-9 and TRBJ1-2, with a tentative D call TRBD1 (5 bases). Trimming shortened V by 1 base and J by 4 bases, and 16 bases separated the two germline ends. Germline values: CDR1 SEHNR, CDR2 FQNEAQ (reference sequence). The CDR3 length is 16 residues. The CDR3 bases are TGTGCCAGCAGCTTAGTAGGGGACCGGGACGGCTATGGCTACACCTTC. As protein: CASSLVGDRDGYGYTF.

The sample holds many counts of this clonotype. The rearrangement joins TRBV5-1 to TRBJ2-1; 9 bases fit TRBD2. The CDR3 extends over 16 amino acids. Germline CDR1 reads SGHRS; CDR2 reads YFSETQ. J gave up 8 bases and V 5 bases, and 14 bases lay outside the gene matches. CDR3 sequence reads: CASSPGVVAGVDEQFF. The CDR3 bases are TGCGCCAGCAGTCCCGGGGTAGTAGCGGGAGTCGATGAGCAGTTCTTC.